Below, 19 T cell receptor beta chains from the same sample are listed, as sequenced in a study of long-term antiretroviral therapy in people with HIV. Survey level was the resolution at which the v3.0 immunoSEQ assay ran. Sequenced by immunoSEQ multiplex PCR; TCRdb stores in-frame clones only, minus some. Of tens of thousands of clones listed, under 85% are singletons. Sample: unsorted PBMCs, taken 0.5 years before starting antiretroviral therapy. The receptors were sampled from a man between 40 and 49 years old with HIV.

The chain employs TRBV5-1 and TRBJ1-1, with D tentatively TRBD1 (5 bases). Germline V gene lookup returns CDR1 SGHRS and CDR2 YFSETQ. The ends were cut back, 5 bases at V and 0 bases at J, with 14 bases in the middle. The CDR3 extends over 15 amino acids. CDR3 amino acids: CASSLGGYMNTEAFF. For the CDR3, the DNA is TGCGCCAGCAGTCTGGGGGGGTACATGAACACTGAAGCTTTCTTT.

The rearrangement links TRBV28 to TRBJ2-6; D may match TRBD1 or TRBD2 (5 bases each). This CDR3 has 16 residues. Between the trimmed V and J ends, which lost 6 bases and 4 bases, there was a span of 16 bases. Germline V gives CDR1 MDHEN, CDR2 SYDVKM. CDR3 sequence reads: CASSPHGAQGANVLTF. The CDR3 DNA sequence: TGTGCCAGCAGCCCCCACGGGGCGCAAGGGGCCAACGTCCTGACTTTC. Drawing the rest from reference TRBV28 and TRBJ2-6, the complete variable domain is DVKVTQSSRYLVKRTGEKVFLECVQDMDHENMFWYRQDPGLGLRLIYFSYDVKMKEKGDIPEGYSVSREKKERFSLILESASTNQTSMYLCASSPHGAQGANVLTFGAGSRLTVL.

The J gene is TRBJ2-5, the V gene TRBV28; 7 bases are a match to TRBD2. The germline CDR1 and CDR2 sequences are MDHEN and SYDVKM. The CDR3 sequence is 17 residues long. With V trimmed by 6 bases and J by 1 base, 14 bases remained unmatched. This chain's CDR3 is CASSSRREAGFQETQYF. The CDR3 DNA follows: TGTGCCAGCAGCTCGCGCCGGGAAGCGGGGTTCCAAGAGACCCAGTACTTC.

The genes are TRBV28 and TRBJ2-3, with 8 bases that match TRBD2. Looked up from germline, CDR1 is MDHEN and CDR2 is SYDVKM. Trimming took 8 bases from V and 1 from J; bases not matched to a gene: 11. This CDR3 region has 16 residues. The CDR3 here is CASVRGSGGRTDTQYF. In DNA form, the CDR3 reads TGTGCCAGCGTTCGTGGCAGCGGGGGACGCACAGATACGCAGTATTTT.

CDR3 sequence (DNA): TGTGCCAGCAGCTTACCCCGGCGGACTAGCGGGGGCCCCGAGCAGTTCTTC. Translating it yields CASSLPRRTSGGPEQFF. J is TRBJ2-1 and V is TRBV7-9; 13 nucleotides match TRBD2. The CDR3 spans 17 residues. The V gene end was trimmed by 2 bases and the J gene end by 10 bases; junction bases not matched to a gene: 11. CDR1 is SEHNR, CDR2 FQNEAQ, per germline (reference sequence). Based on the CDR3 plus reference TRBV7-9 and TRBJ2-1, the full variable domain is DTGVSQNPRHKITKRGQNVTFRCDPISEHNRLYWYRQTLGQGPEFLTYFQNEAQLEKSRLLSDRFSAERPKGSFSTLEIQRTEQGDSAMYLCASSLPRRTSGGPEQFFGPGTRLTVL.

This chain joins TRBV19 and TRBJ2-7; possibly TRBD2 for D (6 bases). The germline V gene has CDR1 LNHDA and CDR2 SQIVND (reference sequence). This CDR3 region has 14 residues. Trimming removed 6 bases at V and 6 bases at J, with 18 bases between. The CDR3 DNA reads as TGTGCCAGTAGGCCAGAGCGGGCGATGGGCGAGCAGTACTTC. This translates into CASRPERAMGEQYF.

The J gene is TRBJ2-7, the V gene TRBV28; a possible D gene is TRBD1 (5 bases). Between the trimmed V and J ends, which lost 5 bases and 2 bases, there was a span of 10 bases. Germline CDR1 MDHEN, CDR2 SYDVKM. The CDR3 extends over 13 amino acids. The CDR3 bases are TGTGCCAGCAGTGCGACAGCGCCCTACGAGCAGTACTTC. It codes for CASSATAPYEQYF.

The chain couples TRBV7-9 to TRBJ2-7; possibly TRBD2 for D (5 bases). CDR3 size: 17 residues. V lost 0 bases and J lost 3, with 18 bases in between. Germline V gives CDR1 SEHNR, CDR2 FQNEAQ (reference sequence). DNA of the CDR3: TGTGCCAGCAGCTTAGCCCCTGGGGAGATCGGGAACTACGAGCAGTACTTC. Translating it yields CASSLAPGEIGNYEQYF. Full variable domain (missing parts from reference TRBV7-9 and TRBJ2-7): DTGVSQNPRHKITKRGQNVTFRCDPISEHNRLYWYRQTLGQGPEFLTYFQNEAQLEKSRLLSDRFSAERPKGSFSTLEIQRTEQGDSAMYLCASSLAPGEIGNYEQYFGPGTRLTVT.

The V gene is TRBV18, the J gene TRBJ2-7; D call uncertain. The V gene lost 3 bases and the J gene lost 3 bases, with 12 bases spanning the gap. This CDR3 comprises 14 residues. CDR1 is KGHSH and CDR2 is LQKENI in the germline V gene. CDR3 DNA: TGTGCCAGCTCACCGTCGGCTGGGCTCTACGAGCAGTACTTC. Encoded protein: CASSPSAGLYEQYF.

This chain links TRBV29-1 with TRBJ1-1; D is uncertain. The germline V and J ends were trimmed by 7 bases and 3 bases, with 6 bases remaining between them. Germline-derived CDR1 and CDR2 are SQVTM and ANQGSEA. CDR3 length: 10 amino acids. The DNA for the CDR3 is TGCAGCGGGCAGTACACTGAAGCTTTCTTT. Protein: CSGQYTEAFF.

The V call is TRBV5-4, the J call TRBJ2-2; 10 nucleotides align to TRBD1. Germline V gene data show CDR1 as SGHNT and CDR2 as YYREEE (reference sequence). After removal of 5 bases from V and 7 bases from J, the junction contained 5 bases not matched to a gene. The CDR3 has 14 residues. CDR3 in DNA: TGTGCCAGCAGACCGGGACAGGGGTACGGGGAGCTGTTTTTT. Translated, it gives CASRPGQGYGELFF.

The CDR3 nucleotides read TGTGCCAGCATGGCCTTCTCTGGGGCCAACGTCCTGACTTTC. Protein: CASMAFSGANVLTF. The chain joins TRBV2 to TRBJ2-6; no definite D call. V dropped 7 bases and J dropped 0 bases, with 7 bases sitting between them. Germline V gene lookup returns CDR1 SNHLY and CDR2 FYNNEI. CDR3 length: 14 amino acids.

This chain connects TRBV19 to TRBJ2-5; 9 positions match TRBD2. Germline trimming cut 5 bases from V and 1 base from J; bases unmatched to any gene: 8. The CDR3 consists of 16 residues. Germline lookup yields CDR1 LNHDA and CDR2 SQIVND (reference sequence). The CDR3 DNA is TGTGCCAGTAGTCACTCGCGGGGGGGCCTCCAAGAGACCCAGTACTTC. It translates to CASSHSRGGLQETQYF.

This clone was found a few times. This chain connects TRBV7-9 to TRBJ2-7; D is ambiguous. The CDR3 is 13 residues long. The germline V gene has CDR1 SEHNR and CDR2 FQNEAQ (reference sequence). Trimming stripped 4 bases from V and 0 bases from J, with 7 bases between. For the CDR3, the DNA is TGTGCCAGCAGCTCCCTAAGCTCCTACGAGCAGTACTTC. Translation: CASSSLSSYEQYF.

In regard to this clone: In the same sample, other DNA sequences code for this CDR3. This rearrangement joins TRBV28 to TRBJ2-7; D not certain. The CDR3 is 11 residues long. Between the trimmed V and J ends, which lost 3 bases and 3 bases, there was a span of 3 bases. Germline CDR1 and CDR2: MDHEN and SYDVKM. CDR3 sequence reads: CASSFSYEQYF. Written as DNA, the CDR3 is TGTGCCAGCAGTTTCAGCTACGAGCAGTACTTC.

The chain carries TRBV18 and TRBJ1-5; D is unclear. V lost 3 bases and J 5 bases, leaving 17 bases between the germline ends. From germline, CDR1 is KGHSH and CDR2 LQKENI. The CDR3 is 16 amino acids. CDR3 bases: TGTGCCAGCTCACCCACCGGCGGACCGTGGGATCAGCCCCAGCATTTT. Its translation: CASSPTGGPWDQPQHF.

The chain employs TRBV27 and TRBJ2-6, with 8 positions matching TRBD1. V was pared by 3 bases and J by 2 bases, with 12 bases of the junction left unmatched. CDR3 length equals 19 residues. The germline V gene encodes CDR1 MNHEY and CDR2 SMNVEV (reference sequence). The CDR3 DNA follows: TGTGCCAGCAGTTTTAGAGTTCGGACACAGGGGGCTGGGGCCAACGTCCTGACTTTC. Encoded protein: CASSFRVRTQGAGANVLTF.

The CDR3, as DNA: TGCGCCAGCAGCCAGCGAGTACCCGGGACAGGGGATGAAAAACTGTTTTTT. This gives the protein CASSQRVPGTGDEKLFF. The chain uses TRBV4-3 and TRBJ1-4, with TRBD1 matching 10 bases. CDR1 LGHNA and CDR2 YSLEER come from the germline V gene. Trimming cost V 3 bases and J 6 bases; bases outside gene matches: 10. CDR3 length: 17 amino acids.

Here the CDR3 reads CASSLSLRMNTEAFF. CDR3 nucleotide sequence: TGTGCCAGCAGTTTATCGCTCAGAATGAACACTGAAGCTTTCTTT. The chain employs TRBV27 and TRBJ1-1, with unresolved D. Trimming removed 0 bases at V and 0 bases at J, with 8 bases between. The CDR3 is made up of 15 amino acids. Germline CDR1 is MNHEY and CDR2 is SMNVEV (reference sequence).